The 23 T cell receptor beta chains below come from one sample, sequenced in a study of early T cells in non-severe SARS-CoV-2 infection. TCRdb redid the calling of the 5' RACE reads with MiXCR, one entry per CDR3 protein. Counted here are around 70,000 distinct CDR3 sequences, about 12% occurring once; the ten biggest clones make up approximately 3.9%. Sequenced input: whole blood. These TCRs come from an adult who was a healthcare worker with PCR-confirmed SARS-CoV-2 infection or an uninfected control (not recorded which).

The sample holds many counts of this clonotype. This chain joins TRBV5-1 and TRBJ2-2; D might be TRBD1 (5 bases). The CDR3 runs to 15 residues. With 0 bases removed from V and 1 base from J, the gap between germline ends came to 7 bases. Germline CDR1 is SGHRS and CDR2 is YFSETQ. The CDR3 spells CASSLGGQNTGELFF. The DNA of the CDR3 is TGCGCCAGCAGCTTGGGGGGCCAGAACACCGGGGAGCTGTTTTTT.

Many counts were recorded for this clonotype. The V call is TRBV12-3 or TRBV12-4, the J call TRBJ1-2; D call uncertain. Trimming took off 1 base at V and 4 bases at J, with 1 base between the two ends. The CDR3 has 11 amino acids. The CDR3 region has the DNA TGTGCCAGCAGTTTAGGCTATGGCTACACCTTC. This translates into CASSLGYGYTF.

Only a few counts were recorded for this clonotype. CDR3: CASGQGQGDSPLHF. The CDR3 nucleotides are TGCGCCAGCGGCCAGGGCCAGGGGGATTCACCCCTCCACTTT. The genes are TRBV5-1 and TRBJ1-6; 7 bases fit TRBD1. The trim removed 7 bases at V and 8 bases at J, leaving 9 bases unmatched. Germline V lookup: CDR1 SGHRS, CDR2 YFSETQ. This CDR3 has 14 residues.

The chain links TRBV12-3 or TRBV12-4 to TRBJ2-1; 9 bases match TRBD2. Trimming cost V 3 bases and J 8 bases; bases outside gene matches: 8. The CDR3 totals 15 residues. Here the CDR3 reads CASSFGAGGLDEQFF. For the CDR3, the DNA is TGTGCCAGCAGTTTCGGGGCGGGGGGGCTCGATGAGCAGTTCTTC.

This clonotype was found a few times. CDR3: CATTRHENTGELFF. In DNA form, the CDR3 reads TGCGCCACCACGAGACATGAGAACACCGGGGAGCTGTTTTTT. This chain joins TRBV5-1 and TRBJ2-2; D uncertain. V was clipped by 9 bases and J by 1 base, with 13 bases between them. This CDR3 spans 14 amino acids. Germline CDR1 is SGHRS and CDR2 is YFSETQ.

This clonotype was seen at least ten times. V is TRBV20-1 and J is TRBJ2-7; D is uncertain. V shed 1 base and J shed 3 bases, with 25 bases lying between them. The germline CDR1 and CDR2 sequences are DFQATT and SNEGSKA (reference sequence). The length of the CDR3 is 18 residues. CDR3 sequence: CSARVLILQPEAFYEQYF. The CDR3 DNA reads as TGCAGTGCTAGAGTCCTAATACTCCAACCCGAGGCCTTCTACGAGCAGTACTTC.

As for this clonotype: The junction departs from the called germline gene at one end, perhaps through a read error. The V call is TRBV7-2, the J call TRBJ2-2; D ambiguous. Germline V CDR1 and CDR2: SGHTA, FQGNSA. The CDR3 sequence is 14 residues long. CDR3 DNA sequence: TGTGCCAGCAGCTTAGGTCCTAACACCTGGGAGCTGTTTTTT. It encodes CASSLGPNTWELFF.

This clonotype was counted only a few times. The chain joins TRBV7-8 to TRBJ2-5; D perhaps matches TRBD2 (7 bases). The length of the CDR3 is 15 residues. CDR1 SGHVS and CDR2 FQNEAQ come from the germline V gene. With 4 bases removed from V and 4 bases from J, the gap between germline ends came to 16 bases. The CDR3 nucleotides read TGTGCCAGCAGCTCCCGGACTAGGGGGGGAGAGACCCAGTACTTC. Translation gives CASSSRTRGGETQYF. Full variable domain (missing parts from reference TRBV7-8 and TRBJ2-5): GAGVSQSPRYKVAKRGQDVALRCDPISGHVSLFWYQQALGQGPEFLTYFQNEAQLDKSGLPSDRFFAERPEGSVSTLKIQRTQQEDSAVYLCASSSRTRGGETQYFGPGTRLLVL.

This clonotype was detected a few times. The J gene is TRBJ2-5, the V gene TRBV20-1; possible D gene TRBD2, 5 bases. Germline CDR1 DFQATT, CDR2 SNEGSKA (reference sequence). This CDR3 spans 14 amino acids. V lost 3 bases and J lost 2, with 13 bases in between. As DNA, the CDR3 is TGCAGTGCTAGCGGGAAAGGGTCTCAAGAGACCCAGTACTTC. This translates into CSASGKGSQETQYF.

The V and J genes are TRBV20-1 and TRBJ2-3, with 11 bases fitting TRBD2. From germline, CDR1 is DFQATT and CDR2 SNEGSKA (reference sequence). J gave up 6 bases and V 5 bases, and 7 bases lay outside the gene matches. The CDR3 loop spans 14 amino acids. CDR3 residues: CSAPGLAAVDTQYF. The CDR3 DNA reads TGCAGTGCTCCGGGACTAGCGGCGGTGGATACGCAGTATTTT.

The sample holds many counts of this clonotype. This CDR3 reads CASSLGQGYGYTF. The CDR3 nucleotides read TGTGCCAGCAGCTTAGGACAGGGGTATGGCTACACCTTC. This chain links TRBV7-2 with TRBJ1-2, with TRBD1 matching 8 bases. The ends lost 1 base at V and 5 bases at J; junction bases unmatched: 0. Germline CDR1 SGHTA, CDR2 FQGNSA. The CDR3 sequence is 13 residues long.

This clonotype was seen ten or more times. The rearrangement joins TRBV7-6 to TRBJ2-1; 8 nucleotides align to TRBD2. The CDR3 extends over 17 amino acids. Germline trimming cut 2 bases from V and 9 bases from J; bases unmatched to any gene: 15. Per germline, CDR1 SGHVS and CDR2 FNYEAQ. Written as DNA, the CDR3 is TGTGCCAGCAGCTTAAGAATAGCGGGAAGTACTACCGGTGAGCAGTTCTTC. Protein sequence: CASSLRIAGSTTGEQFF.

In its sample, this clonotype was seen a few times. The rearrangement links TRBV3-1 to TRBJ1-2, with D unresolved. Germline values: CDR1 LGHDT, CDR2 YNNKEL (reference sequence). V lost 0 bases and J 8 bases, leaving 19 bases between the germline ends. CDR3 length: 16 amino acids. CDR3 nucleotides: TGTGCCAGCAGCCAAGAGGGGTTCTTTTCAGTTGGGGGCTACACCTTC. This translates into CASSQEGFFSVGGYTF.

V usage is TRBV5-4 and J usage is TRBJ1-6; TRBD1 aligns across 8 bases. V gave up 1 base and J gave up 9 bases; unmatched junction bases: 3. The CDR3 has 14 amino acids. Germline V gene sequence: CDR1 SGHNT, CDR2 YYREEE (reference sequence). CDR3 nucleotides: TGTGCCAGCAGCTTGCAGGGGGCAAGTTCACCCCTCCACTTT. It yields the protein CASSLQGASSPLHF.

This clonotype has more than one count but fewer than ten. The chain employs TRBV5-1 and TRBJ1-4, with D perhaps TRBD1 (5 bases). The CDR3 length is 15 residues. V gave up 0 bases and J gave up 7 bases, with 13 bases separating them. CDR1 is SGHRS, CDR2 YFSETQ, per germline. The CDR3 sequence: CASSLEAGRGEKLFF. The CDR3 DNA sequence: TGCGCCAGCAGCTTGGAGGCAGGGAGGGGTGAAAAACTGTTTTTT.

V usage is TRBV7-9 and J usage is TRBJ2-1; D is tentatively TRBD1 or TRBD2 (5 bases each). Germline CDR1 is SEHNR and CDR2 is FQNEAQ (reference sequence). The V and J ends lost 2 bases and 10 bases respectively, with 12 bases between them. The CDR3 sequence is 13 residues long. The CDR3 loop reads CASSLRGADEQFF. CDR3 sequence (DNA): TGTGCCAGCAGCTTAAGGGGAGCAGACGAGCAGTTCTTC.

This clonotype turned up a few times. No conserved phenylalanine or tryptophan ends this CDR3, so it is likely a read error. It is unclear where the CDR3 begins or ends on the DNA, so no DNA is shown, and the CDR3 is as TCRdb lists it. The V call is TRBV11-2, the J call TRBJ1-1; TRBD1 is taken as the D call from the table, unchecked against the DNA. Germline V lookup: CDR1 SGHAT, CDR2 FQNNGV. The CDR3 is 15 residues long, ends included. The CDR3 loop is CASSLAGSGGRKLSL.

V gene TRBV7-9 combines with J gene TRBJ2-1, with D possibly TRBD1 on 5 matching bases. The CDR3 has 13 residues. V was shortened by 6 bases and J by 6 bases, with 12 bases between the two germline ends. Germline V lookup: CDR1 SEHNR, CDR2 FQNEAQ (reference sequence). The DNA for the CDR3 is TGTGCCAGCAGTTTGATAGGGGCCAATGAGCAGTTCTTC. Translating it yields CASSLIGANEQFF.

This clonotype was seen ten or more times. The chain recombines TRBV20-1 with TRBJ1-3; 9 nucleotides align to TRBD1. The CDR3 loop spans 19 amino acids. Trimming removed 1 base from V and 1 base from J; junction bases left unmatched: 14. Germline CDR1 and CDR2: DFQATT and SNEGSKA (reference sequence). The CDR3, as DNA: TGCAGTGCTAGAGGTGTGGGGACAGGGTTGGGTACTTCTGGAAACACCATATATTTT. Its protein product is CSARGVGTGLGTSGNTIYF.

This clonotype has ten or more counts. The CDR3: CASSSREGASSYNEQFF. The CDR3 nucleotides read TGTGCCAGCAGCTCCCGAGAAGGGGCGAGCTCCTACAATGAGCAGTTCTTC. The chain couples TRBV11-2 to TRBJ2-1; possible D gene TRBD1, 5 bases. V was trimmed by 4 bases and J by 0 bases, leaving 16 bases between them. Germline-derived CDR1 and CDR2 are SGHAT and FQNNGV. The CDR3 covers 17 residues.

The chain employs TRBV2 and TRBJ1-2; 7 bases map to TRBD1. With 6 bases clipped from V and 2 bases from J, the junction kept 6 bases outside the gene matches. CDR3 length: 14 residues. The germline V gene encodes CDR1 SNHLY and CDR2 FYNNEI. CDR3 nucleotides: TGTGCCAGCAGCATTCAGGGGGTAAACTATGGCTACACCTTC. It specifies CASSIQGVNYGYTF.

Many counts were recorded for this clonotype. The CDR3 here is CASSVESSTEEQYF. Here the CDR3 DNA reads TGTGCCAGCAGCGTAGAGAGTAGCACGGAGGAGCAGTACTTC. The gene calls are TRBV9 and TRBJ2-7; D is ambiguous. V was shortened by 0 bases and J by 7 bases, with 14 bases between the two germline ends. The CDR3 extends over 14 amino acids. Looked up from germline, CDR1 is SGDLS and CDR2 is YYNGEE.

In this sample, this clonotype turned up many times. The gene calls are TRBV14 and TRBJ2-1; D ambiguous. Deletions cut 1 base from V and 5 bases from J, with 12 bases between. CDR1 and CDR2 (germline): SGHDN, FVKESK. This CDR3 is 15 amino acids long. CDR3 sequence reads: CASSQVGRNHNEQFF. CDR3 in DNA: TGTGCCAGCAGCCAAGTCGGGCGGAACCACAATGAGCAGTTCTTC.